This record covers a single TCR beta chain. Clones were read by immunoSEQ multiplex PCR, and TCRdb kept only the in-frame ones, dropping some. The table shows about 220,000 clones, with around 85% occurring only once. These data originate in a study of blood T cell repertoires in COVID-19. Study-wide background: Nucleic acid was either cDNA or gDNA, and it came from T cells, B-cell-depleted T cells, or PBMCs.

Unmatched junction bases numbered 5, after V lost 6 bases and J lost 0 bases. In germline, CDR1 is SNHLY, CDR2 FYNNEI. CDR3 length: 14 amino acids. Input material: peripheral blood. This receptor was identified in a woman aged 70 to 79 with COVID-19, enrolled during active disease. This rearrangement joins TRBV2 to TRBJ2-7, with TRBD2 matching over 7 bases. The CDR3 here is CASRREWRSYEQYF. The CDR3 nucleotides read TGTGCCAGCAGGCGGGAGTGGCGCTCCTACGAGCAGTACTTC.